The entry below gives a single T cell receptor (beta chain) sequence along with its context. What it binds is unknown. The sample originates from a study of cytomegalovirus exposure and HLA in healthy donors. Study as a whole: A preliminary data release comprised 91 million or so unique TCRs obtained from HLA-typed donors. Whole-study results and caveats: An analysis was carried out later, and it reportedly showed fewer N-insertions in an Asian-associated ancestry cluster than the approximately 700-donor mean. A previous analysis found most TCR beta V segments productive roughly 87% or roughly 30% of the time.

V lost 4 bases, J lost 4 bases, and 13 bases lay in between. The CDR3 length is 14 residues. In germline, CDR1 is LNHDA, CDR2 SQIVND (reference sequence). Primers for the PCR totalled 60 Vbeta and 13 Jbeta. Assay used: immunoSEQ multiplex PCR; TCRdb lists only in-frame clones, some missing. Its table lists 110,000 to 150,000 clones. This chain links TRBV19 with TRBJ1-2, with a weak D call TRBD1 (6 bases). Material: PBMCs. The TCR originated in a male donor in good health and CMV-seronegative. In DNA, the CDR3 is TGTGCCAGTAGTACCGGACAGAGACCCTATGGCTACACCTTC. Translated: CASSTGQRPYGYTF.